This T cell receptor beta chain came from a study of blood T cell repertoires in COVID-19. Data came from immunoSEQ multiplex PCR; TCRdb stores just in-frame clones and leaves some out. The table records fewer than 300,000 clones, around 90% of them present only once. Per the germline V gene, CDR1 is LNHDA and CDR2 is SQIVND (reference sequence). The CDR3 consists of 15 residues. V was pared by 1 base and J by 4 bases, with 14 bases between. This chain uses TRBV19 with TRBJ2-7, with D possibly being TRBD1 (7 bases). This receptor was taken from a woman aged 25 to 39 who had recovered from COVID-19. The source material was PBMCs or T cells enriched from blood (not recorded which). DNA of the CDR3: TGTGCCAGTAGTATAGGTGGAGGGGGCTCGTACGAGCAGTACTTC. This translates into CASSIGGGGSYEQYF.